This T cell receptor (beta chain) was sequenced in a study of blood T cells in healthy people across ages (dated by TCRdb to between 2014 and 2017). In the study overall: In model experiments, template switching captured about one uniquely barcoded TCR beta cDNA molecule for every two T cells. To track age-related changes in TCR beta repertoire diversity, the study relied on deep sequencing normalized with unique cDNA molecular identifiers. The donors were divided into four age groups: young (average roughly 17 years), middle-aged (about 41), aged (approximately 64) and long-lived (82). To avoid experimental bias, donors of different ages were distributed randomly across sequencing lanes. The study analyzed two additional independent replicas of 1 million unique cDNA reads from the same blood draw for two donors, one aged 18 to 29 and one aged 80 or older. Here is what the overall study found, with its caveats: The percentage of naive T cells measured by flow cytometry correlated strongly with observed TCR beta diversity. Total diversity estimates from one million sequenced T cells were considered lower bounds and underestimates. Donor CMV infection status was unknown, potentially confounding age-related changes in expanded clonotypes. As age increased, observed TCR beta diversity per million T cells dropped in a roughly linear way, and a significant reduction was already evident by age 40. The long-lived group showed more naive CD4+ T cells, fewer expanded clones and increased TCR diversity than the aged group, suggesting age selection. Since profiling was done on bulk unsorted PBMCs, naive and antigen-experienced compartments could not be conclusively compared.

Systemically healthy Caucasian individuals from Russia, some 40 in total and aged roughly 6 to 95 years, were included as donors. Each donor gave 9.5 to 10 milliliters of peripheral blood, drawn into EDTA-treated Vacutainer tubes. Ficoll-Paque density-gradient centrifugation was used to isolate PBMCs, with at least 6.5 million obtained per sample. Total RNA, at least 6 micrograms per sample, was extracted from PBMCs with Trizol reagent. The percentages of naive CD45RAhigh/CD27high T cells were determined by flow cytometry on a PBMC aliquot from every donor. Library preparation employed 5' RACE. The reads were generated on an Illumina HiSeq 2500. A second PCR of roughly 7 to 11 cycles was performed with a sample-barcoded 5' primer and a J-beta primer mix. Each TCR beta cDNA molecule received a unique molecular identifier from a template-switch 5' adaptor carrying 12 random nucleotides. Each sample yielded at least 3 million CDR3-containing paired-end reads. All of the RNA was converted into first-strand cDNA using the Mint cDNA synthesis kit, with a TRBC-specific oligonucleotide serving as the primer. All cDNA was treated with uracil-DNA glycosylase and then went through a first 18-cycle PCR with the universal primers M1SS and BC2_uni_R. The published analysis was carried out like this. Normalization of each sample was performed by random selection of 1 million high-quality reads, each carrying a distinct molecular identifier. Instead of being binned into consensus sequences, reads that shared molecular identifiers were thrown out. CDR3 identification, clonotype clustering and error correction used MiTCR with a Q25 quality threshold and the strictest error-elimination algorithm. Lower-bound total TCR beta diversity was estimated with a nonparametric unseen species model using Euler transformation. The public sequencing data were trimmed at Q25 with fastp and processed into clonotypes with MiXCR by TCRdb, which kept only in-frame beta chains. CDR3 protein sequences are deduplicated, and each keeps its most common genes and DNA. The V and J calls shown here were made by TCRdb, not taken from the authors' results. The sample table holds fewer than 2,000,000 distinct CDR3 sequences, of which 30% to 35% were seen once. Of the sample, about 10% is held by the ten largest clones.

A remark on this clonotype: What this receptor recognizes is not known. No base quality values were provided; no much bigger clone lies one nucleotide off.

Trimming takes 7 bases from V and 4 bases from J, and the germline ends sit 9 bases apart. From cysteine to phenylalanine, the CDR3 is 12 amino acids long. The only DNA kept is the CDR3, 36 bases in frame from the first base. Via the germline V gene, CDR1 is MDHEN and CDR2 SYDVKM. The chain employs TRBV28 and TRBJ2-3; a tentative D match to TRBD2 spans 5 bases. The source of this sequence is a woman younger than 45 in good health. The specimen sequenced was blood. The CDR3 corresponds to CASKGEADTQYF. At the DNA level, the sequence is TGTGCCAGCAAGGGAGAAGCAGATACGCAGTATTTT.